The 9 T cell receptor beta chains reported below all come from one sample, sequenced in a study of T cell responses to AZD1222 COVID-19 vaccine. TCRdb's copy holds only in-frame clones and misses some; the assay was immunoSEQ multiplex PCR. The sample has 150,000 to 200,000 clones, more than 90% seen once. This specimen was peripheral blood, taken 28 days after the second dose of the MenACWY control vaccine. Receptors were obtained from an adult who received the MenACWY meningococcal vaccine as a control.

The chain employs TRBV7-9 and TRBJ2-7; D is unresolved. This CDR3 has 13 residues. The V and J ends lost 5 bases and 3 bases respectively, with 11 bases between them. Per germline, CDR1 SEHNR and CDR2 FQNEAQ (reference sequence). The CDR3 sequence is CASSLILNYEQYF. CDR3 in DNA: TGTGCCAGCAGCCTAATTCTCAACTACGAGCAGTACTTC. Together with reference TRBV7-9 and TRBJ2-7, the CDR3 gives the full variable domain: DTGVSQNPRHKITKRGQNVTFRCDPISEHNRLYWYRQTLGQGPEFLTYFQNEAQLEKSRLLSDRFSAERPKGSFSTLEIQRTEQGDSAMYLCASSLILNYEQYFGPGTRLTVT.

The V gene is TRBV5-1, the J gene TRBJ2-2, with 7 bases that match TRBD1. Germline trimming cut 0 bases from V and 1 base from J; bases unmatched to any gene: 12. The CDR3 contains 19 residues. CDR1 SGHRS and CDR2 YFSETQ come from the germline V gene. The CDR3 sequence is CASSLAPKDRVRNTGELFF. The CDR3 nucleotides are TGCGCCAGCAGCTTGGCCCCCAAAGACAGGGTACGGAACACCGGGGAGCTGTTTTTT.

V is TRBV5-1 and J is TRBJ1-1, with D possibly being TRBD1 (5 bases). CDR3 size: 13 residues. V lost 2 bases, J lost 4 bases, and 9 bases lay in between. CDR1 is SGHRS and CDR2 is YFSETQ in the germline V gene. The CDR3 DNA is TGCGCCAGCAGCTTAGGGGAGGGCACTGAAGCTTTCTTT. Translated: CASSLGEGTEAFF. The entire variable domain, with the rest obtained from reference TRBV5-1 and TRBJ1-1, is as follows: KAGVTQTPRYLIKTRGQQVTLSCSPISGHRSVSWYQQTPGQGLQFLFEYFSETQRNKGNFPGRFSGRQFSNSRSEMNVSTLELGDSALYLCASSLGEGTEAFFGQGTRLTVV.

The chain carries TRBV18 and TRBJ1-2, with 9 bases identical to TRBD1. The CDR3 totals 15 residues. Germline V CDR1 and CDR2: KGHSH, LQKENI. After removal of 3 bases from V and 3 bases from J, the junction contained 5 bases not matched to a gene. Here the CDR3 DNA reads TGTGCCAGCTCACCCGGACAGGGGAGAGACTATGGCTACACCTTC. This codes for CASSPGQGRDYGYTF. The variable domain in full, with the rest retrieved from reference TRBV18 and TRBJ1-2, is NAGVMQNPRHLVRRRGQEARLRCSPMKGHSHVYWYRQLPEEGLKFMVYLQKENIIDESGMPKERFSAEFPKEGPSILRIQQVVRGDSAAYFCASSPGQGRDYGYTFGSGTRLTVV.

This clone has just one count. The genes are TRBV7-9 and TRBJ1-4; D ambiguous. Germline V gene lookup returns CDR1 SEHNR and CDR2 FQNEAQ (reference sequence). Trimming took off 7 bases at V and 3 bases at J, with 9 bases between the two ends. There are 13 residues in the CDR3. The CDR3 loop reads CASKSSANEKLFF. CDR3 bases: TGTGCCAGCAAATCCTCGGCTAATGAAAAACTGTTTTTT.

The chain couples TRBV7-3 to TRBJ2-1; tentatively, D is TRBD2 (6 bases). Trimming took 6 bases from V and 7 from J, leaving 19 bases between them. The CDR3 is 15 residues long. CDR1 SGHTA and CDR2 FQGTGA come from the germline V gene. This chain's CDR3 is CASRNAGRLGNEQFF. The DNA for the CDR3 is TGTGCCAGCAGGAATGCGGGACGGCTGGGGAATGAGCAGTTCTTC.

The chain carries TRBV30 and TRBJ1-2; D unresolved. Trimming stripped 4 bases from V and 8 bases from J, with 23 bases between. Looked up from germline, CDR1 is GTSNPN and CDR2 is SVGIG (reference sequence). The CDR3 covers 15 residues. The CDR3 sequence is CAWNMGYGILSGYTF. In DNA form, the CDR3 reads TGTGCCTGGAATATGGGGTATGGGATCCTTTCCGGCTACACCTTC.

This chain links TRBV27 with TRBJ1-6, with TRBD1 matching 7 bases. V shed 5 bases and J 7 bases; nucleotides not matched to a gene: 8. Germline V gene sequence: CDR1 MNHEY, CDR2 SMNVEV (reference sequence). The CDR3 sequence is 15 residues long. DNA of the CDR3: TGTGCCAGCAGTACGGGGACAGAGGGGAATTCACCCCTCCACTTT. This gives the protein CASSTGTEGNSPLHF.

This chain uses TRBV28 with TRBJ2-2; the D gene is possibly TRBD2 (6 bases). The CDR3 has 16 residues. V shed 3 bases and J shed 1 base, with 12 bases lying between them. The germline CDR1 and CDR2 sequences are MDHEN and SYDVKM. This CDR3 is CASSFVMGLNTGELFF. The CDR3 coding sequence is TGTGCCAGCAGTTTCGTCATGGGACTGAACACCGGGGAGCTGTTTTTT.